The entry that follows covers one TCR beta chain sequence. Its matching antigen is unknown. The data were taken from a study of beta chain features in type 1 diabetes. Study-level information: All samples together contributed 100 million to 120 million sorted cells for examination. Whole-study findings and limits: For patients and controls alike, PCR might favor shorter templates to the same degree. cDNA-based sequencing might over-represent cells highly expressing TCR. Moderately but significantly shorter TCRB CDR3s were found in Type 1 diabetes patients in all four CD4+ subsets.

The trim removed 2 bases at V and 6 bases at J, leaving 3 bases unmatched. Looked up from germline, CDR1 is SGDLS and CDR2 is YYNGEE. The CDR3 contains 13 residues. Of the isolated RNA, all was reverse transcribed, and so the sequenced material was expressed TCRB transcripts. The table came from immunoSEQ multiplex PCR; TCRdb's copy has only in-frame clones and leaves some out. The sample has a few hundred thousand clones, about 14% seen once; the top ten hold roughly 0.019%. The sequence came from a woman aged 18-30 years in good health. The chain combines TRBV9 with TRBJ2-7; TRBD2 matches at 9 bases. Input material: naive CD4+ T cells from blood. DNA of the CDR3: TGTGCCAGCAGCGTGGGACTAGCCCTCGAGCAGTACTTC. It specifies CASSVGLALEQYF.